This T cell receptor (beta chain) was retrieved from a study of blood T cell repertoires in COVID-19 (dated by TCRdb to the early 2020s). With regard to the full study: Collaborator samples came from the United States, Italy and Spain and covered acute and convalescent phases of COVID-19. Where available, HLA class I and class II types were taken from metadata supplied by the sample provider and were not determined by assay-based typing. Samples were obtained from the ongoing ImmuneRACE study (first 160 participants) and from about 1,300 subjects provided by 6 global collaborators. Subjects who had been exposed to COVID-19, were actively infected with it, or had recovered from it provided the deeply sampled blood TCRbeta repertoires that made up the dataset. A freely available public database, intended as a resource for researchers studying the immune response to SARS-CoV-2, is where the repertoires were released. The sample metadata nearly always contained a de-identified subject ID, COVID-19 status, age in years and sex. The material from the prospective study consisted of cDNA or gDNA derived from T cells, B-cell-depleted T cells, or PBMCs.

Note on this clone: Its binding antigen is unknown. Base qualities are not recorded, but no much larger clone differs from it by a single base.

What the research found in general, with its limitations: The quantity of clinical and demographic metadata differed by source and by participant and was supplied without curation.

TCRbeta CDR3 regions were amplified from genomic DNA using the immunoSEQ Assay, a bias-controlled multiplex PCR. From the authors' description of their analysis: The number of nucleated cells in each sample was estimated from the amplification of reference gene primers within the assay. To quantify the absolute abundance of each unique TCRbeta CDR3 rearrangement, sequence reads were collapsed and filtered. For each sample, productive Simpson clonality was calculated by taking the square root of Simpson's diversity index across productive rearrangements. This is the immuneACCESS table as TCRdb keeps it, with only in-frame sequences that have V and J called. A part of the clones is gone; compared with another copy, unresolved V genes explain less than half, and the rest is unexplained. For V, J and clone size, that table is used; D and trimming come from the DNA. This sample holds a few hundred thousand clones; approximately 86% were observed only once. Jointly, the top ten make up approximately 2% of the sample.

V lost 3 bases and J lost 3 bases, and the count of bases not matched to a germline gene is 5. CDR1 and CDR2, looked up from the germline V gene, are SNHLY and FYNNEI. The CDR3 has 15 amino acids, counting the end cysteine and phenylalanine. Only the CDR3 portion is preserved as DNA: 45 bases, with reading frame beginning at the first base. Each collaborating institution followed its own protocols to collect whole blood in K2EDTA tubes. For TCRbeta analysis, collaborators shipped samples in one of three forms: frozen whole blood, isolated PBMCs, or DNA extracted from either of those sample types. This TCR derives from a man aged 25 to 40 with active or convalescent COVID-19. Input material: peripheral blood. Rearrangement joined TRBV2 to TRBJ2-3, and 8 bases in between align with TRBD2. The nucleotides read TGTGCCAGCAGTGATATAGCGGGAAGTACAGATACGCAGTATTTT. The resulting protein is CASSDIAGSTDTQYF.